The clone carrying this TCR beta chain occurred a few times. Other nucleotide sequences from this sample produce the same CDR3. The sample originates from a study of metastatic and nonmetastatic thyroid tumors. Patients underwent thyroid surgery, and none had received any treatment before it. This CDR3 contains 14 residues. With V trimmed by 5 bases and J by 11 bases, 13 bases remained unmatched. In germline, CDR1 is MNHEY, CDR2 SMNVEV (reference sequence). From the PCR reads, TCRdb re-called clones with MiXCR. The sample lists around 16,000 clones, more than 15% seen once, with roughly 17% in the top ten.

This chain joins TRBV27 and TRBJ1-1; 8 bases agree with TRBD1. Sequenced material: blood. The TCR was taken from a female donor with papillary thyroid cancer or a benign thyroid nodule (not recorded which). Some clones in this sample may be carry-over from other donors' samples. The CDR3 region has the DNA TGTGCCAGCAGTCCGACAGGGGAACTGGGCGCGGCTTTCTTT. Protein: CASSPTGELGAAFF.